This is a list of T cell receptor beta chains from one sample in a study of cytomegalovirus exposure and HLA in healthy donors. TCRdb keeps only in-frame clones here, not all; method: immunoSEQ multiplex PCR. The data include around 34,000 clones; the top ten clones carry under 2%. Sample: PBMCs. These receptors originate from a woman in her thirties or forties in good health and CMV-seropositive. CDR3s include the opening cysteine and the closing phenylalanine or tryptophan. Each record gives: J gene, V gene, CDR3 protein.

j_gene: TRBJ2-5
v_gene: TRBV19
CDR3aa: CASSMWRGQGETQYF

j_gene: TRBJ1-3
v_gene: TRBV6-5
CDR3aa: CASKSQVAGNTIYF

j_gene: TRBJ1-2
v_gene: TRBV6-5
CDR3aa: CASSYSSGYRPYGYTF

j_gene: TRBJ1-4
v_gene: TRBV4-3
CDR3aa: CASSRGLWEKLFF

j_gene: TRBJ1-4
v_gene: TRBV10-1
CDR3aa: CASSSTGPNEKLFF

j_gene: TRBJ2-1
v_gene: TRBV6-5
CDR3aa: CASSYVGGYNEQFF

j_gene: TRBJ1-1
v_gene: TRBV9
CDR3aa: CASSVDQGVTEAFF

j_gene: TRBJ2-7
v_gene: TRBV28
CDR3aa: CASRSSGGYEQYF

j_gene: TRBJ1-1
v_gene: TRBV10-2
CDR3aa: CASSELTDRAKNTEAFF

j_gene: TRBJ2-7
v_gene: TRBV20-1
CDR3aa: CSAYQGYEQYF

j_gene: TRBJ2-5
v_gene: TRBV7-9
CDR3aa: CASSLSRRLAGVVETQYF

j_gene: TRBJ2-4
v_gene: TRBV6-1
CDR3aa: CASSDRTLTPNIQYF

j_gene: TRBJ2-5
v_gene: TRBV5-1
CDR3aa: CASSPGLGSPQETQYF

j_gene: TRBJ2-6
v_gene: TRBV7-2
CDR3aa: CASSLAMGLAGGSGANVLTF

j_gene: TRBJ1-2
v_gene: TRBV7-8
CDR3aa: CASSLDTNGYTF

j_gene: TRBJ1-2
v_gene: TRBV20-1
CDR3aa: CSAVDSYGYTF

j_gene: TRBJ1-2
v_gene: TRBV5-1
CDR3aa: CASSLGRGLDDGYTF

j_gene: TRBJ2-7
v_gene: TRBV7-9
CDR3aa: CASSLTDTTYEQYF

j_gene: TRBJ2-1
v_gene: TRBV10-1
CDR3aa: CASSDRFGGANYNEQFF

j_gene: TRBJ1-3
v_gene: TRBV28
CDR3aa: CASSPDNSGNTIYF

j_gene: TRBJ1-2
v_gene: TRBV30
CDR3aa: CAGRAPGQQNYGYTF

j_gene: TRBJ2-2
v_gene: TRBV7-2
CDR3aa: CASSLRDTGELFF

j_gene: TRBJ2-1
v_gene: TRBV30
CDR3aa: CAWSVLAGSTDEQFF

j_gene: TRBJ2-7
v_gene: TRBV5-1
CDR3aa: CASSLGLPGQTAYEQYF

j_gene: TRBJ1-5
v_gene: TRBV28
CDR3aa: CASRSGNSNQPQHF

j_gene: TRBJ1-1
v_gene: TRBV7-9
CDR3aa: CASSLDTNTEAFF

j_gene: TRBJ1-3
v_gene: TRBV30
CDR3aa: CAWSVRYRTTSGNTIYF

j_gene: TRBJ1-3
v_gene: TRBV9
CDR3aa: CASSATGAIRDTIYF

j_gene: TRBJ1-3
v_gene: TRBV5-1
CDR3aa: CASSLVGGSGNTIYF

j_gene: TRBJ1-1
v_gene: TRBV6-5
CDR3aa: CASRLGQNTEAFF

j_gene: TRBJ2-7
v_gene: TRBV7-2
CDR3aa: CASSPPRKRDKSYEQYF

j_gene: TRBJ2-1
v_gene: TRBV9
CDR3aa: CASSRSGISDNEQFF

j_gene: TRBJ2-3
v_gene: TRBV25-1
CDR3aa: CASSEGTSGSTDTQYF

j_gene: TRBJ2-7
v_gene: TRBV6-6
CDR3aa: CASSQSYEQYF

j_gene: TRBJ2-1
v_gene: TRBV14
CDR3aa: CASSRGTSSGPLFF

j_gene: TRBJ2-3
v_gene: TRBV9
CDR3aa: CASSYWRGADTDTQYF

j_gene: TRBJ2-3
v_gene: TRBV30
CDR3aa: CAWDTGEEGTDTQYF